Listed below are T cell receptor beta chains from one sample, sequenced in a study of radiation and T cells in renal cell carcinoma. This table comes from immunoSEQ multiplex PCR, and its TCRdb copy is limited to in-frame clones, with some not included. The sample has over 8,500 clones; 55% to 70% are singletons. Sequences were derived from tumor tissue, sampled from a patient whose treatment was nephrectomy without radiotherapy. These receptors originate from a man between 60 and 75 years old with renal cell carcinoma. Each CDR3 is given with its conserved first and last residue. The D gene is left open where the match is weak. Clone size is shown for a subset of rows, as once, few, many or a class of expanded clone.

d_call: TRBD2; j_call: TRBJ2-5; v_call: TRBV4-1; clone_size: once; cdr3_nt: TGCGCCAGCAGCCAAAGCGGGGGGCCCCAAGAGACCCAGTACTTC; cdr3_aa: CASSQSGGPQETQYF
d_call: -; j_call: TRBJ2-7; v_call: TRBV10-3; clone_size: -; cdr3_nt: TGTGCCATCAGTGAGATCGGGGAAACCTACGAGCAGTACTTC; cdr3_aa: CAISEIGETYEQYF
d_call: -; j_call: TRBJ1-1; v_call: TRBV11-2; clone_size: -; cdr3_nt: TGTGCCAGCAGCTCGGGACGGCCGAACACTGAAGCTTTCTTT; cdr3_aa: CASSSGRPNTEAFF
d_call: TRBD2; j_call: TRBJ2-1; v_call: TRBV9; clone_size: once; cdr3_nt: TGTGCCAGCAGCGTAGTCGGAGGGAGAATAGCGGGGGCCAATGAGCAGTTCTTC; cdr3_aa: CASSVVGGRIAGANEQFF
d_call: -; j_call: TRBJ2-2; v_call: TRBV29-1; clone_size: -; cdr3_nt: TGCAGCGTTGGGGAGCTCACGGGGGAGCTGTTTTTT; cdr3_aa: CSVGELTGELFF
d_call: TRBD2; j_call: TRBJ2-5; v_call: TRBV10-2; clone_size: -; cdr3_nt: TGCGCCAGCAGCACTAGCGGGAAAGGGTTGGGGGAGACCCAGTACTTC; cdr3_aa: CASSTSGKGLGETQYF
d_call: TRBD1; j_call: TRBJ2-2; v_call: TRBV7-2; clone_size: -; cdr3_nt: TGTGCCAGCAGCCGGGACAGGGGAGGGGCCGGGGAGCTGTTTTTT; cdr3_aa: CASSRDRGGAGELFF
d_call: -; j_call: TRBJ1-1; v_call: TRBV6-5; clone_size: once; cdr3_nt: TGTGCCAGCAGTCCCAAGAACACTGAAGCTTTCTTT; cdr3_aa: CASSPKNTEAFF
d_call: -; j_call: TRBJ1-3; v_call: TRBV7-8; clone_size: few; cdr3_nt: TGTGCCAGCTATGTGGGGCTACCTGGAAACACCATATATTTT; cdr3_aa: CASYVGLPGNTIYF
d_call: TRBD2; j_call: TRBJ2-7; v_call: TRBV4-2; clone_size: -; cdr3_nt: TGTGCCAGCAGCCAAGAGACTAGCGGGGGGATGTACGAGCAGTACTTC; cdr3_aa: CASSQETSGGMYEQYF
d_call: -; j_call: TRBJ2-7; v_call: TRBV4-2; clone_size: -; cdr3_nt: TGTGCCAGCAGGGTGGGGGGGCGTGACGAGCAGTACTTC; cdr3_aa: CASRVGGRDEQYF
d_call: TRBD2; j_call: TRBJ2-5; v_call: TRBV9; clone_size: -; cdr3_nt: TGTGCCAGCAGCGTAGACGGCAGGGAGGGGGAGACCCAGTACTTC; cdr3_aa: CASSVDGREGETQYF
d_call: TRBD2; j_call: TRBJ2-1; v_call: TRBV2; clone_size: -; cdr3_nt: TGTGCCAGCAGTGTGGGGACTAGCGGGAGGGAGGGGAATGAGCAGTTCTTC; cdr3_aa: CASSVGTSGREGNEQFF
d_call: -; j_call: TRBJ2-7; v_call: TRBV2; clone_size: few; cdr3_nt: TGTGCCAGCAGTGAACGAGGTATGGTCGTCTACGAGCAGTACTTC; cdr3_aa: CASSERGMVVYEQYF
d_call: TRBD2; j_call: TRBJ2-7; v_call: TRBV5-4; clone_size: -; cdr3_nt: TGTGCCAGCAGCGGGGGACTAGTGGGTTACGAGCAGTACTTC; cdr3_aa: CASSGGLVGYEQYF
d_call: TRBD2; j_call: TRBJ2-1; v_call: TRBV6-1; clone_size: once; cdr3_nt: TGTGCCAGCAGTGAAGTGGGGGGGTACAATGAGCAGTTCTTC; cdr3_aa: CASSEVGGYNEQFF
d_call: -; j_call: TRBJ2-1; v_call: TRBV4-1; clone_size: -; cdr3_nt: TGCGCCAGCACCCAAAAGGGGCCGAGCTCCTACAATGAGCAGTTCTTC; cdr3_aa: CASTQKGPSSYNEQFF
d_call: TRBD1; j_call: TRBJ2-3; v_call: TRBV7-9; clone_size: -; cdr3_nt: TGTGCCAGCAGCTCGACAGGGGGACGCACAGATACGCAGTATTTT; cdr3_aa: CASSSTGGRTDTQYF
d_call: -; j_call: TRBJ2-1; v_call: TRBV11-3; clone_size: -; cdr3_nt: TGTGCCAGCAGTCGAGGGGTTAGCTCCTACAATGAGCAGTTCTTC; cdr3_aa: CASSRGVSSYNEQFF
d_call: -; j_call: TRBJ2-5; v_call: TRBV7-3; clone_size: -; cdr3_nt: TGTGCCAGCAGCCAATATAGGAGCGAGACCCAGTACTTC; cdr3_aa: CASSQYRSETQYF
d_call: TRBD1; j_call: TRBJ1-1; v_call: TRBV4-2; clone_size: -; cdr3_nt: TGTGCCAGCAGCCTTGACAGGGCAAACACTGAAGCTTTCTTT; cdr3_aa: CASSLDRANTEAFF
d_call: -; j_call: TRBJ2-5; v_call: TRBV7-6; clone_size: -; cdr3_nt: TGTGCCAGCAGCCCACTGGCGGACAGCGGGGAGACCCAGTACTTC; cdr3_aa: CASSPLADSGETQYF
d_call: -; j_call: TRBJ1-4; v_call: TRBV6-5; clone_size: -; cdr3_nt: TGTGCCAGCAGTTCCCCAGGGGCCGTTAATGAAAAACTGTTTTTT; cdr3_aa: CASSSPGAVNEKLFF
d_call: TRBD2; j_call: TRBJ2-7; v_call: TRBV28; clone_size: -; cdr3_nt: TGTGCCAGCACTTCCCTAGCGGGGGCCCACTACGAGCAGTACTTC; cdr3_aa: CASTSLAGAHYEQYF
d_call: -; j_call: TRBJ2-5; v_call: TRBV7-8; clone_size: -; cdr3_nt: TGTGCCAGCAGCTTTGGGACATCCCAAGAGACCCAGTACTTC; cdr3_aa: CASSFGTSQETQYF
d_call: -; j_call: TRBJ2-1; v_call: TRBV2; clone_size: few; cdr3_nt: TGTGCCAGCAGAGGCTCAGGGGACTACAATGAGCAGTTCTTC; cdr3_aa: CASRGSGDYNEQFF
d_call: TRBD1; j_call: TRBJ1-1; v_call: TRBV7-3; clone_size: once; cdr3_nt: TGTGCCAGCAGCCGGGGACAGGGGGCAGAAGCTTTCTTT; cdr3_aa: CASSRGQGAEAFF
d_call: TRBD1; j_call: TRBJ1-5; v_call: TRBV7-2; clone_size: -; cdr3_nt: TGTGCCAGCAGCCCACAGGGGGCCTATCAGCCCCAGCATTTT; cdr3_aa: CASSPQGAYQPQHF
d_call: -; j_call: TRBJ1-2; v_call: TRBV29-1; clone_size: -; cdr3_nt: TGCAGCGTTGATCGGGGGGCGTTTAATGGCTACACCTTC; cdr3_aa: CSVDRGAFNGYTF
d_call: -; j_call: TRBJ1-4; v_call: TRBV7-9; clone_size: -; cdr3_nt: TGTGCCAGCAGATCTTCCGGGGAGGGGGAAAAACTGTTTTTT; cdr3_aa: CASRSSGEGEKLFF
d_call: TRBD1; j_call: TRBJ2-3; v_call: TRBV7-2; clone_size: -; cdr3_nt: TGTGCCAGCAGCTTACAGACAGGGTCAGATACGCAGTATTTT; cdr3_aa: CASSLQTGSDTQYF
d_call: -; j_call: TRBJ2-7; v_call: TRBV21-1; clone_size: once; cdr3_nt: TGTGCCAGCAGCAAATTGGGAGACGGGACAGGGATATCCGCCTCCTACGAGCAGTACTTC; cdr3_aa: CASSKLGDGTGISASYEQYF
d_call: -; j_call: TRBJ1-5; v_call: TRBV18; clone_size: once; cdr3_nt: TGTGCCAGCTCACCAGTCAGTATGGGAGACAATCAGCCCCAGCATTTT; cdr3_aa: CASSPVSMGDNQPQHF
d_call: TRBD2; j_call: TRBJ2-1; v_call: TRBV7-2; clone_size: -; cdr3_nt: TGTGCCAGCAGCTCTTACCAGCGGGGGGGCCATGAGCAGTTCTTC; cdr3_aa: CASSSYQRGGHEQFF
d_call: -; j_call: TRBJ2-2; v_call: TRBV6-5; clone_size: few; cdr3_nt: TGTGCCAGCACAACGTTTGGGGGCACCGGGGAGCTGTTTTTT; cdr3_aa: CASTTFGGTGELFF
d_call: -; j_call: TRBJ1-1; v_call: TRBV19; clone_size: -; cdr3_nt: TGTGCCAGTCCCTCGGGAGAGGGCGAGACTGAAGCTTTCTTT; cdr3_aa: CASPSGEGETEAFF
d_call: -; j_call: TRBJ2-7; v_call: TRBV23-1; clone_size: few; cdr3_nt: TGCGCCAGCAGTAGGGGGGAGGACTACGAGCAGTACTTC; cdr3_aa: CASSRGEDYEQYF
d_call: TRBD1; j_call: TRBJ1-2; v_call: TRBV5-1; clone_size: large; cdr3_nt: TGCGCCAGCAGCTTGGGGACAGGAGTATTTAACTATGGCTACACCTTC; cdr3_aa: CASSLGTGVFNYGYTF
d_call: -; j_call: TRBJ2-1; v_call: TRBV9; clone_size: -; cdr3_nt: TGTGCCAGCAGCGTAGAACAGGGAGCCTACAATGAGCAGTTCTTC; cdr3_aa: CASSVEQGAYNEQFF
d_call: -; j_call: TRBJ2-7; v_call: TRBV7-8; clone_size: -; cdr3_nt: TGTGCCAGCAGCTTACTGCCGGGGGCTCTCTACGAGCAGTACTTC; cdr3_aa: CASSLLPGALYEQYF
d_call: -; j_call: TRBJ1-5; v_call: TRBV6-6; clone_size: -; cdr3_nt: TGTGCCAGCTCGACGGGGGGCCATCAGCCCCAGCATTTT; cdr3_aa: CASSTGGHQPQHF
d_call: TRBD1; j_call: TRBJ2-6; v_call: TRBV5-1; clone_size: -; cdr3_nt: TGCGCCAGCAGCTTGGGGGACAGGCTCTCTGGGGCCAACGTCCTGACTTTC; cdr3_aa: CASSLGDRLSGANVLTF
d_call: TRBD1; j_call: TRBJ2-1; v_call: TRBV10-3; clone_size: -; cdr3_nt: TGTGCCATCAGTGAGGGACAGGGTGGGTTCTTC; cdr3_aa: CAISEGQGGFF
d_call: -; j_call: TRBJ2-3; v_call: TRBV28; clone_size: -; cdr3_nt: TGTGCCAGCAGTTTGTTCGGGAGAACCACAGATACGCAGTATTTT; cdr3_aa: CASSLFGRTTDTQYF
d_call: TRBD2; j_call: TRBJ2-1; v_call: TRBV7-8; clone_size: few; cdr3_nt: TGTGCCAGCAGCTTAGCAACCTTCAGCGGGGAGCGAAATGAGCAGTTCTTC; cdr3_aa: CASSLATFSGERNEQFF
d_call: -; j_call: TRBJ1-2; v_call: TRBV9; clone_size: once; cdr3_nt: TGTGCCAGCAGCGTAGAGCCCTCCCGCCCAGGGGACTATGGCTACACCTTC; cdr3_aa: CASSVEPSRPGDYGYTF
d_call: -; j_call: TRBJ2-7; v_call: TRBV6-1; clone_size: -; cdr3_nt: TGTGCCATCAGTGAGTCCCAGGGGTTAACCTACGAGCAGTACTTC; cdr3_aa: CAISESQGLTYEQYF
d_call: -; j_call: TRBJ1-1; v_call: TRBV9; clone_size: few; cdr3_nt: TGTGCCAGCAGCGTAGATACGAACACTGAAGCTTTCTTT; cdr3_aa: CASSVDTNTEAFF
d_call: TRBD2; j_call: TRBJ2-7; v_call: TRBV6-5; clone_size: -; cdr3_nt: TGTGCCAGCAAACCGGGGGGGACCTACGAGCAGTACTTC; cdr3_aa: CASKPGGTYEQYF
d_call: TRBD2; j_call: TRBJ2-2; v_call: TRBV6-1; clone_size: -; cdr3_nt: TGTGCCAGCAGTGAAGCAGCGGGGGGGCCCGGGGAGCTGTTTTTT; cdr3_aa: CASSEAAGGPGELFF
d_call: TRBD1; j_call: TRBJ2-7; v_call: TRBV28; clone_size: -; cdr3_nt: TGTGCCAGCAGTGGGTGGGGACAGAGCTACGAGCAGTACTTC; cdr3_aa: CASSGWGQSYEQYF